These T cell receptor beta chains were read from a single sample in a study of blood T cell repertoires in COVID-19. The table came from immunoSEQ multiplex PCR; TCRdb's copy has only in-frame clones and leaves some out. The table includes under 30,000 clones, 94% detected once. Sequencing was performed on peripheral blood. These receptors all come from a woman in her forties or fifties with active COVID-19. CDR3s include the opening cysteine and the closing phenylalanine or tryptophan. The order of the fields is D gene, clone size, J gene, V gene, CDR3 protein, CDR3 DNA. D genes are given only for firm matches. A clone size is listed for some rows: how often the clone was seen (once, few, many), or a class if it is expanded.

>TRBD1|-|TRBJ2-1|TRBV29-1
CSADRGLPYNEQFF
TGCAGCGCCGACAGGGGACTCCCCTACAATGAGCAGTTCTTC
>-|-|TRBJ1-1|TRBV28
CASSSHKRNTEAFF
TGTGCCAGCAGTTCACACAAAAGGAACACTGAAGCTTTCTTT
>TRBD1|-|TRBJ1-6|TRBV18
CASSPPSTGGSSGSPLHF
TGTGCCAGCTCACCACCGTCGACAGGGGGCTCCTCGGGATCACCCCTCCACTTT
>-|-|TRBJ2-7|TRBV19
CATRPTAGYEQYF
TGTGCCACAAGACCTACGGCGGGTTACGAGCAGTACTTC
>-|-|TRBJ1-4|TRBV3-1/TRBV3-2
CASSQELQNEKLFF
TGTGCCAGCAGCCAAGAGCTACAGAATGAAAAACTGTTTTTT
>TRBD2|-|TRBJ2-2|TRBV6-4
CASSDSTSGSTGELFF
TGTGCCAGCAGTGACTCAACTAGCGGGAGCACCGGGGAGCTGTTTTTT
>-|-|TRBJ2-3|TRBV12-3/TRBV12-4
CASSFQNRETYF
TGTGCCAGCAGTTTTCAGAACAGGGAGACGTATTTT
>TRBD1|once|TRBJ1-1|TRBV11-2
CASSLAGTGGVYTEAFF
TGTGCCAGCAGCTTAGCGGGGACAGGGGGCGTTTACACTGAAGCTTTCTTT
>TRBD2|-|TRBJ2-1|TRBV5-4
CASSSRLAQSSYNEQFF
TGTGCCAGCAGCTCTCGACTAGCGCAAAGCTCCTACAATGAGCAGTTCTTC
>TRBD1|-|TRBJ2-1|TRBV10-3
CAIKMGSGQEGSEQFF
TGTGCCATCAAGATGGGTTCGGGACAGGAGGGGAGTGAGCAGTTCTTC
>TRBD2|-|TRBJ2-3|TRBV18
CASSPFPSAGVTDTQYF
TGTGCCAGCTCACCGTTCCCATCAGCGGGAGTAACAGATACGCAGTATTTT
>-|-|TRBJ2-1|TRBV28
CASSSEKVHGSYNEQFF
TGTGCCAGCAGTTCGGAGAAAGTTCACGGCTCCTACAATGAGCAGTTCTTC
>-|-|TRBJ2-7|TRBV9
CASSVDPGRSAEQYF
TGTGCCAGCAGCGTAGACCCTGGGCGCTCAGCCGAGCAGTACTTC
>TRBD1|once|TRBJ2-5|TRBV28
CASSSGQHQETQYF
TGTGCCAGCAGTTCGGGACAGCACCAAGAGACCCAGTACTTC
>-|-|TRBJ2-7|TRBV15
CATSRDLTYEQYF
TGTGCCACCAGCAGAGACTTAACCTACGAGCAGTACTTC
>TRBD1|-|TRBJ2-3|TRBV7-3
CASSLGTGATDTQYF
TGTGCCAGCAGCTTGGGGACAGGGGCCACAGATACGCAGTATTTT
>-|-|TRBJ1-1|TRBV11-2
CASSRDYTEAFF
TGTGCCAGCAGCCGAGACTACACTGAAGCTTTCTTT
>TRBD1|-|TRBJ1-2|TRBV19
CASSAGTGSGYGYTF
TGTGCCAGTAGTGCCGGGACAGGGAGTGGGTATGGCTACACCTTC
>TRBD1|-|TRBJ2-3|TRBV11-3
CASSTGTDPSTDTQYF
TGTGCCAGCTCAACAGGGACAGATCCTAGCACAGATACGCAGTATTTT
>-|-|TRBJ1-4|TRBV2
CASNGRAKDEKLFF
TGTGCCAGCAATGGGAGAGCCAAGGATGAAAAACTGTTTTTT
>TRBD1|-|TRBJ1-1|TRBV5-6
CASSPLTGADTEAFF
TGTGCCAGCAGCCCCTTGACAGGGGCGGACACTGAAGCTTTCTTT
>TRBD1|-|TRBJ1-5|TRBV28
CASSLFSGGHSNQPQHF
TGTGCCAGCAGTTTATTCTCAGGGGGGCATAGCAATCAGCCCCAGCATTTT
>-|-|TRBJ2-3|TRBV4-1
CASSHPSTDTQYF
TGCGCCAGCAGCCACCCCTCCACAGATACGCAGTATTTT
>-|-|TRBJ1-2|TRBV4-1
CASSHTPRRENGYTF
TGCGCCAGCAGCCACACCCCGCGCAGGGAAAATGGCTACACCTTC
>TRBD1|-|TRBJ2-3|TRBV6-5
CASARTGGTDTQYF
TGTGCCAGTGCGAGGACAGGGGGCACAGATACGCAGTATTTT
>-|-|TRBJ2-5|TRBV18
CASSPPGGAASKETQYF
TGTGCCAGCTCACCACCGGGGGGGGCCGCGTCCAAAGAGACCCAGTACTTC
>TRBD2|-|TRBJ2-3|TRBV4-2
CASSRSVASGGADTQYF
TGTGCCAGCAGCCGATCCGTTGCTAGCGGGGGGGCGGATACGCAGTATTTT
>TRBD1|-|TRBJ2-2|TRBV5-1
CASSSVPGTGPGELFF
TGCGCCAGCAGCTCTGTCCCCGGGACAGGTCCCGGGGAGCTGTTTTTT
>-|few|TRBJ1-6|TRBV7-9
CASSGYRVGNSPLHF
TGTGCCAGCAGCGGATACAGGGTCGGGAATTCACCCCTCCACTTT
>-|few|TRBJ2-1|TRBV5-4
CASSRDTSSYNEQFF
TGTGCCAGCAGCCGGGACACGAGCTCCTACAATGAGCAGTTCTTC
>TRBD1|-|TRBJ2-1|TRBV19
CASSFTGGSYNEQFF
TGTGCCAGTAGTTTCACAGGGGGCTCCTACAATGAGCAGTTCTTC
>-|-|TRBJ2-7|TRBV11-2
CASSYRGRDTFYEQYF
TGTGCCAGCAGTTATCGGGGACGGGACACTTTCTACGAGCAGTACTTC
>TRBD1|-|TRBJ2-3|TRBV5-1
CASSYRDRGADTQYF
TGCGCCAGCAGCTACCGGGACAGGGGCGCAGATACGCAGTATTTT
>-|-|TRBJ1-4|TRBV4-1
CASSPRSGSDNEKLFF
TGCGCCAGCAGCCCCCGAAGCGGGTCCGATAATGAAAAACTGTTTTTT
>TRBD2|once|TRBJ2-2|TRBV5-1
CASSLAGTSGADTGELFF
TGCGCCAGCAGCTTGGCCGGGACTAGCGGGGCAGACACCGGGGAGCTGTTTTTT
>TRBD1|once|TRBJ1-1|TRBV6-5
CASRIDRGGHTEAFF
TGTGCCAGCAGGATAGACAGGGGTGGGCACACTGAAGCTTTCTTT
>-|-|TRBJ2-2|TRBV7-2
CASSLSQGNTGELFF
TGTGCCAGCAGCTTGAGCCAGGGGAACACCGGGGAGCTGTTTTTT
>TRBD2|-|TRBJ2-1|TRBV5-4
CASSPGLAGADEQFF
TGTGCCAGCAGTCCGGGACTAGCGGGAGCGGATGAGCAGTTCTTC
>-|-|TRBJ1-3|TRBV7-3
CASSLGPEGGGNTIYF
TGTGCCAGCAGCTTAGGACCAGAGGGTGGCGGAAACACCATATATTTT
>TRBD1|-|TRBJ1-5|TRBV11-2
CASSLDALGQGTNQPQHF
TGTGCCAGCAGCTTAGATGCTTTGGGACAGGGGACAAATCAGCCCCAGCATTTT